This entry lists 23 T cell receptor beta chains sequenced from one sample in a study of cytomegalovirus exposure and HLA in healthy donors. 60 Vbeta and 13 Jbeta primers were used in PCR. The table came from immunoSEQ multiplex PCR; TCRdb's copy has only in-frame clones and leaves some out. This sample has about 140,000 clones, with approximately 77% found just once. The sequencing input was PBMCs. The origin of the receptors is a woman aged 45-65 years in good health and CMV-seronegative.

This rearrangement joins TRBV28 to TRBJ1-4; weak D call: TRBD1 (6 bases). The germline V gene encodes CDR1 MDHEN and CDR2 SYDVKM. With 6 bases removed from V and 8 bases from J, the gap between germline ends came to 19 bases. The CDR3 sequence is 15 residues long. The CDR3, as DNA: TGTGCCAGCAGGGGACCAGGGTTTCAGGGGGAAAAACTGTTTTTT. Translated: CASRGPGFQGEKLFF.

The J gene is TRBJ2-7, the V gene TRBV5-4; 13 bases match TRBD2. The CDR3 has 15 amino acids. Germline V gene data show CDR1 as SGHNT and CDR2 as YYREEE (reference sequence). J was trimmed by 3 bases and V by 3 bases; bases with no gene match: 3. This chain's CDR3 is CASSSGLAGHYEQYF. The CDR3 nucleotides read TGTGCCAGCAGCTCGGGACTAGCGGGGCACTACGAGCAGTACTTC.

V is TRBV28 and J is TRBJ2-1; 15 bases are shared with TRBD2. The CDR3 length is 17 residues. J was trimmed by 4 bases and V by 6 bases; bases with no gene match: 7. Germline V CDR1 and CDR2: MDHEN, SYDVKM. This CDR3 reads CASSPAGTSGGYNEQFF. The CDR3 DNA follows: TGTGCCAGCAGCCCCGCTGGGACTAGCGGGGGGTACAATGAGCAGTTCTTC.

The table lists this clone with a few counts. This CDR3 is CASSPDRADTEAFF. Here the CDR3 DNA reads TGTGCCAGCAGCCCGGACAGGGCGGACACTGAAGCTTTCTTT. V gene TRBV7-2 combines with J gene TRBJ1-1; 8 bases map to TRBD1. The trim removed 5 bases at V and 3 bases at J, leaving 5 bases unmatched. The CDR3 sequence is 14 residues long. The germline gives CDR1 SGHTA, CDR2 FQGNSA.

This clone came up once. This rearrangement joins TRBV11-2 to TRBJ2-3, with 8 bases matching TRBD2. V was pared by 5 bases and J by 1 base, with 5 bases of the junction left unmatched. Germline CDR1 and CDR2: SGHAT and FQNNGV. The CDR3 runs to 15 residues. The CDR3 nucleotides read TGTGCCAGCAGCAGACCGGGAGGGGGCACAGATACGCAGTATTTT. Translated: CASSRPGGGTDTQYF.

DNA of the CDR3: TGTGCCAGTAGTACCACAGGGGTAATGGGCGGTGAGCAGTTCTTC. As protein: CASSTTGVMGGEQFF. The chain is built from TRBV19 and TRBJ2-1, with TRBD1 matching 7 bases. Germline V gene lookup returns CDR1 LNHDA and CDR2 SQIVND (reference sequence). The CDR3 sequence is 15 residues long. V was pared by 4 bases and J by 9 bases, with 12 bases of the junction left unmatched.

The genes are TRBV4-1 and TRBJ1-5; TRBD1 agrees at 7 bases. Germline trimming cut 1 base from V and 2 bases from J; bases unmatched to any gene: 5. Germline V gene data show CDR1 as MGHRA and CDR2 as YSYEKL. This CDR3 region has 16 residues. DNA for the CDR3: TGCGCCAGCAGCCAAGTACAGGGGAAGGGCAATCAGCCCCAGCATTTT. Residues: CASSQVQGKGNQPQHF.

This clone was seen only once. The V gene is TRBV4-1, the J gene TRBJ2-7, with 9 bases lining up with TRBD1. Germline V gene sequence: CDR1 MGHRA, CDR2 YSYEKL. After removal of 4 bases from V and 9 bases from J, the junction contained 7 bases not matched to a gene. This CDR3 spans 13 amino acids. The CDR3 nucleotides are TGCGCCAGCAGCCCTAGGACAGGGGAAGGGCAGTACTTC. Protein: CASSPRTGEGQYF.

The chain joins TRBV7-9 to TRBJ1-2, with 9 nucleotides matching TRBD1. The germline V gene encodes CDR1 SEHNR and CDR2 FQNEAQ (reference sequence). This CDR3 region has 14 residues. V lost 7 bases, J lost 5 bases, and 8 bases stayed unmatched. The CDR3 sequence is CASIRQGEIYGYTF. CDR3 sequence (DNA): TGTGCCAGCATCCGACAGGGGGAGATTTATGGCTACACCTTC. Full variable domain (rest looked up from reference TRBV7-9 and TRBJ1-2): DTGVSQNPRHKITKRGQNVTFRCDPISEHNRLYWYRQTLGQGPEFLTYFQNEAQLEKSRLLSDRFSAERPKGSFSTLEIQRTEQGDSAMYLCASIRQGEIYGYTFGSGTRLTVV.

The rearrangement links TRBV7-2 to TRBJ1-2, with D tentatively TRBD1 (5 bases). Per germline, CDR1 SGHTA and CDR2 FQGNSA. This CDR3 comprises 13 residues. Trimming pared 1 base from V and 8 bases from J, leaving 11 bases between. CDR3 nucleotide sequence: TGTGCCAGCAGCTTAGAGGGGTTAGGGGGCTACACCTTC. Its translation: CASSLEGLGGYTF.

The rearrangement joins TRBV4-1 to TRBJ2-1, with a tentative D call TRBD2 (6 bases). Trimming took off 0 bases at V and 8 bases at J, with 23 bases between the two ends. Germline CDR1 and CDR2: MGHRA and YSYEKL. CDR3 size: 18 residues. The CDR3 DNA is TGCGCCAGCAGCCAAGATCGGGCGGGGAACCCGGGGTTCGATGAGCAGTTCTTC. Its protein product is CASSQDRAGNPGFDEQFF.

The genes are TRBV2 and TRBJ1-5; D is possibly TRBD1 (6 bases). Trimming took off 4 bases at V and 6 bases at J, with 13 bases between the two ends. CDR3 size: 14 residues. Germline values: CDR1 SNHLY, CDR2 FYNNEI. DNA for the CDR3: TGTGCCAGCAGTGTGGACAGTTCTGGTCAGCCCCAGCATTTT. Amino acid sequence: CASSVDSSGQPQHF.

In DNA, the CDR3 is TGCGCCAGCAGCCCTAGACCTCTTGGCAATGAGCAGTTCTTC. It encodes CASSPRPLGNEQFF. V is TRBV5-1 and J is TRBJ2-1; D not resolved. V was cut by 4 bases and J by 6 bases, with 14 bases left in between. The CDR3 loop spans 14 amino acids. Germline assignment: CDR1 SGHRS and CDR2 YFSETQ. The variable domain in full, with the rest retrieved from reference TRBV5-1 and TRBJ2-1, is KAGVTQTPRYLIKTRGQQVTLSCSPISGHRSVSWYQQTPGQGLQFLFEYFSETQRNKGNFPGRFSGRQFSNSRSEMNVSTLELGDSALYLCASSPRPLGNEQFFGPGTRLTVL.

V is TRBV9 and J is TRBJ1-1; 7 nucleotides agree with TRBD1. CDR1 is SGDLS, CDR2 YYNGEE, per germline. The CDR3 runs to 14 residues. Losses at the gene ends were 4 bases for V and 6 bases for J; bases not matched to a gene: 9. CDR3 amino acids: CASSPWDSRAEAFF. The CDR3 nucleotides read TGTGCCAGCAGCCCGTGGGACAGCCGCGCTGAAGCTTTCTTT.

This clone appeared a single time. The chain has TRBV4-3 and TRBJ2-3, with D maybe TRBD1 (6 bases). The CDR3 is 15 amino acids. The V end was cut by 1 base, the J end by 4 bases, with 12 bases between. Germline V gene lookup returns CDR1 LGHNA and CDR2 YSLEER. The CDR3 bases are TGCGCCAGCAGCCAAGGGGCGAGGGGGTCAGATACGCAGTATTTT. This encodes CASSQGARGSDTQYF.

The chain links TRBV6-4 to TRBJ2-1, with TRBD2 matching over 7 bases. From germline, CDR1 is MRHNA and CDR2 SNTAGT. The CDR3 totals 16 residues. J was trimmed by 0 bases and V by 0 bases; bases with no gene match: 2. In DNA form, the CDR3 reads TGTGCCAGCAGTGACTCGGGGAGGGCCTCCTACAATGAGCAGTTCTTC. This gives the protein CASSDSGRASYNEQFF.

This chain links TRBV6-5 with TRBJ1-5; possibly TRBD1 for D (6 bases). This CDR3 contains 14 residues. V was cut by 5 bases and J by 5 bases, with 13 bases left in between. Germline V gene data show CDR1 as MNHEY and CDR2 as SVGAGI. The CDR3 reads CASSPGVGDQPQHF. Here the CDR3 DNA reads TGTGCCAGCAGTCCAGGGGTTGGGGATCAGCCCCAGCATTTT.

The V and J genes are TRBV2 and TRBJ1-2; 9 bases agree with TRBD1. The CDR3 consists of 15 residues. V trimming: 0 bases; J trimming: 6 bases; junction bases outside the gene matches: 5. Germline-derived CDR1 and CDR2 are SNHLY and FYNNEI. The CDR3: CASSEARTGGNGYTF. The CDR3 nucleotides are TGTGCCAGCAGTGAAGCGAGAACAGGGGGCAATGGCTACACCTTC.

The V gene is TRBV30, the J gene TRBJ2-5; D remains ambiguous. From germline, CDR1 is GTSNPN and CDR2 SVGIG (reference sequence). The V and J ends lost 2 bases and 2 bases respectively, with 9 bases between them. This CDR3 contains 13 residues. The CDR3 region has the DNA TGTGCCTGGAGTCGACTGAGTCAAGAGACCCAGTACTTC. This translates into CAWSRLSQETQYF.

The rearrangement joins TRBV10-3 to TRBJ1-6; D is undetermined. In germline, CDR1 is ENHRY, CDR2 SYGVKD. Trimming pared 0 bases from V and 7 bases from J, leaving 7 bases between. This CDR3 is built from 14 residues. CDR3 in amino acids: CAISESRENSPLHF. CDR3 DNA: TGTGCCATCAGTGAGTCTCGAGAAAATTCACCCCTCCACTTT.

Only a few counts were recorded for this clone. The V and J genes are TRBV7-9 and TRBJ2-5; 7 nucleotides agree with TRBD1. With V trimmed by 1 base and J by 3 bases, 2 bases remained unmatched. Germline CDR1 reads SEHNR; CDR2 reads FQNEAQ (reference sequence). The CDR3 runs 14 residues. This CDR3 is CASSLGQGEETQYF. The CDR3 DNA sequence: TGTGCCAGCAGCTTAGGTCAGGGGGAAGAGACCCAGTACTTC.

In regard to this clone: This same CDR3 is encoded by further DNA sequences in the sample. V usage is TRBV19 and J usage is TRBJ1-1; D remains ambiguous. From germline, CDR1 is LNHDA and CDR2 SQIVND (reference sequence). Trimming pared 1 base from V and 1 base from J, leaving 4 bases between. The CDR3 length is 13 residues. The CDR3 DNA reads TGTGCCAGTAGTATAGGGAGGAACACTGAAGCTTTCTTT. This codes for CASSIGRNTEAFF.

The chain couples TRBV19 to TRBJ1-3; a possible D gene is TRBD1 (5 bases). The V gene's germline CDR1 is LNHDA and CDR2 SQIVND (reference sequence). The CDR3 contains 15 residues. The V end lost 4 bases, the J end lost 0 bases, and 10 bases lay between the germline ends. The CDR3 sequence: CASSTDRVSGNTIYF. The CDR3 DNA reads TGTGCCAGTAGTACCGACAGAGTCTCTGGAAACACCATATATTTT.